Here is one TCR beta chain with its context. The CDR3 consists of 15 residues. Germline V CDR1 and CDR2: SNHLY, FYNNEI. The V gene end was trimmed by 6 bases and the J gene end by 2 bases; junction bases not matched to a gene: 6. This sample stems from a study of control samples from healthy donors and cancer patients. TCRdb's table, derived via immunoSEQ multiplex PCR, lists solely in-frame clones and lacks some. The sample carries 150,000 to 200,000 clones, roughly 94% recorded once. The receptor was isolated from a middle-aged woman in good health. The material sequenced was blood. This chain links TRBV2 with TRBJ1-4; 7 nucleotides agree with TRBD1. The CDR3 sequence is CASRTQGMTNEKLFF. CDR3 bases: TGTGCCAGCAGGACACAGGGGATGACTAATGAAAAACTGTTTTTT.